A single sample is the source of the 14 T cell receptor beta chains below, sequenced in a study of blood T cells in healthy people across ages. PCR was performed a second time for 7 to 11 cycles using a sample-barcoded 5' primer and a J-beta primer mix. TCRdb passed the 5' RACE reads through MiXCR, listing each CDR3 protein once. The table has 600,000 to 850,000 distinct CDR3 sequences, approximately 39% seen once; the top ten hold roughly 19%. The sample comprised blood. These receptors were taken from a woman aged 55-70 years in good health.

The chain couples TRBV7-2 to TRBJ2-6; possibly TRBD1 for D (6 bases). Trimming took off 3 bases at V and 0 bases at J, with 15 bases between the two ends. Germline V CDR1 and CDR2: SGHTA, FQGNSA. This CDR3 comprises 18 residues. As DNA, the CDR3 is TGTGCCAGCAGCTTCGCCGGGACATCCTGCTCTGGGGCCAACGTCCTGACTTTC. Translated, it gives CASSFAGTSCSGANVLTF.

This clonotype was seen more than once but under ten times. This chain joins TRBV7-2 and TRBJ1-6; no definite D call. CDR1 and CDR2 (germline): SGHTA, FQGNSA. V was clipped by 5 bases and J by 9 bases, with 11 bases between them. The CDR3 contains 13 residues. CDR3 amino acids: CASSQLFGSPLHF. In DNA, the CDR3 is TGTGCCAGCAGCCAGCTCTTCGGTTCACCCCTCCACTTT.

The V gene is TRBV5-1, the J gene TRBJ2-2, with D hard to call. The V end was cut by 4 bases, the J end by 6 bases, with 19 bases between. The CDR3 extends over 16 amino acids. Germline CDR1 and CDR2: SGHRS and YFSETQ. The CDR3 region has the DNA TGCGCCAGCAGCCCGGAACTTAGACGGGCGGCCGGGGAGCTGTTTTTT. Its protein product is CASSPELRRAAGELFF.

This chain connects TRBV13 to TRBJ2-7; 11 bases align to TRBD2. The germline V gene encodes CDR1 PRHDT and CDR2 FYEKMQ (reference sequence). The length of the CDR3 is 15 residues. J gave up 4 bases and V 5 bases, and 7 bases lay outside the gene matches. The CDR3 is CASSNYGTSGYEQYF. The DNA of the CDR3 is TGTGCCAGCAGCAACTATGGGACTAGCGGATACGAGCAGTACTTC.

Comment on this clonotype: A much larger clone sits a single nucleotide away, making a read error possible. The rearrangement uses TRBV10-3 and TRBJ2-3; 8 nucleotides line up with TRBD2. Germline V lookup: CDR1 ENHRY, CDR2 SYGVKD. CDR3 size: 14 residues. The CDR3 DNA reads TGTGCCACCAGTGAGTCGGGGGGGCTGGATACGCAGTATTTT. Its translation: CATSESGGLDTQYF.

This clonotype was seen more than once but under ten times. This sequence joins TRBV6-5 and TRBJ2-1; 12 bases fit TRBD2. The CDR3 runs to 19 residues. Germline V gene lookup returns CDR1 MNHEY and CDR2 SVGAGI. Trimming took 2 bases from V and 13 from J; bases not matched to a gene: 21. The CDR3 nucleotides read TGTGCCAGCAGTTACGAGCGGACTAGCGGGGCATCGTTCGGACGGAGACAGTTCTTC. Translated: CASSYERTSGASFGRRQFF.

This clonotype was found many times. The CDR3 DNA follows: TGTGCCAGCAGCTCCGCTGGTAGGAAAACCTACGAGCAGTACTTC. Translating gives CASSSAGRKTYEQYF. The rearrangement links TRBV13 to TRBJ2-7; D is uncertain. The V end lost 4 bases, the J end lost 2 bases, and 15 bases lay between the germline ends. The CDR3 sequence is 15 residues long. In germline, CDR1 is PRHDT, CDR2 FYEKMQ (reference sequence).

This clonotype came up a few times. The genes are TRBV20-1 and TRBJ1-4; D is unclear. The CDR3 has 12 amino acids. In germline, CDR1 is DFQATT, CDR2 SNEGSKA (reference sequence). V dropped 3 bases and J dropped 7 bases, with 9 bases sitting between them. The CDR3 here is CSASVGPEKLFF. Written as DNA, the CDR3 is TGCAGTGCTAGTGTCGGGCCTGAAAAACTGTTTTTT.

The rearrangement joins TRBV11-2 to TRBJ2-1, with a weak D call TRBD2 (5 bases). Germline CDR1 is SGHAT and CDR2 is FQNNGV. V gave up 6 bases and J gave up 0 bases, with 15 bases separating them. This CDR3 is built from 16 residues. CDR3 sequence: CASRSLGVGSYNEQFF. The CDR3, as DNA: TGTGCCAGCAGAAGCTTGGGAGTGGGCTCCTACAATGAGCAGTTCTTC.

The V gene is TRBV7-3, the J gene TRBJ2-1; D may be TRBD2 (5 bases). V lost 0 bases and J 6 bases, leaving 15 bases between the germline ends. CDR1 is SGHTA and CDR2 is FQGTGA in the germline V gene. The CDR3 is 16 amino acids. The CDR3 DNA reads as TGTGCCAGCAGCTTAACGGCCGGGAAGGGCTTCAATGAGCAGTTCTTC. Its protein is CASSLTAGKGFNEQFF. Complete variable domain (other parts from reference TRBV7-3 and TRBJ2-1): GAGVSQTPSNKVTEKGKYVELRCDPISGHTALYWYRQSLGQGPEFLIYFQGTGAADDSGLPNDRFFAVRPEGSVSTLKIQRTERGDSAVYLCASSLTAGKGFNEQFFGPGTRLTVL.

The V call is TRBV13, the J call TRBJ2-3, with 7 bases identical to TRBD2. The germline V gene encodes CDR1 PRHDT and CDR2 FYEKMQ (reference sequence). CDR3 length: 14 residues. The junction had 12 bases not matched to a gene; V was cut back by 5 bases and J by 10 bases. This CDR3 is CASSPRLASDAQYF. DNA for the CDR3: TGTGCCAGCAGCCCGAGACTAGCATCGGATGCGCAGTATTTT.

The chain couples TRBV11-2 to TRBJ1-1; unclear D gene. Germline assignment: CDR1 SGHAT and CDR2 FQNNGV. Trimming pared 5 bases from V and 2 bases from J, leaving 15 bases between. This CDR3 is built from 15 residues. Here the CDR3 reads CASSPLRNANTEAFF. CDR3 DNA: TGTGCCAGCAGCCCTCTTCGAAATGCTAACACTGAAGCTTTCTTT.

This sequence joins TRBV20-1 and TRBJ2-2; 10 nucleotides agree with TRBD2. The CDR3 runs 15 residues. V was pared by 6 bases and J by 4 bases, with 8 bases of the junction left unmatched. Germline V gene lookup returns CDR1 DFQATT and CDR2 SNEGSKA (reference sequence). CDR3 loop: CSAYGLADLTGELFF. The CDR3 region has the DNA TGCAGTGCCTATGGACTAGCGGACCTCACCGGGGAGCTGTTTTTT.

V is TRBV12-3 or TRBV12-4 and J is TRBJ2-1; D is possibly TRBD1 or TRBD2 (5 bases each). The V gene lost 5 bases and the J gene lost 8 bases, with 13 bases spanning the gap. This CDR3 contains 13 residues. Written as DNA, the CDR3 is TGTGCCAGCAGTGGGCCCACGGGACATGAGCAGTTCTTC. Translated: CASSGPTGHEQFF.